Given below is one T cell receptor (beta chain) in context. The data were obtained in a study of OX40 agonist ivuxolimab in advanced cancers. Clones were sequenced by immunoSEQ multiplex PCR, and TCRdb holds only the in-frame ones, with some missing. Of 35,000 to 45,000 clones in the sample, about three quarters were seen once. From germline, CDR1 is LNHDA and CDR2 SQIVND (reference sequence). The CDR3 spans 14 residues. Deletions cut 3 bases from V and 1 base from J, with 8 bases between. The TCR was taken from an adult with an advanced solid tumor such as melanoma, head and neck, liver or kidney cancer. The specimen comprised CD4+ or CD8+ T cells sorted from blood, sampled in a trial of the OX40 agonist ivuxolimab. V and J are TRBV19 and TRBJ2-3; weak D call: TRBD1 (5 bases). Here the CDR3 DNA reads TGTGCCAGTAGTATTACAGGAGGCACAGATACGCAGTATTTT. It specifies CASSITGGTDTQYF.